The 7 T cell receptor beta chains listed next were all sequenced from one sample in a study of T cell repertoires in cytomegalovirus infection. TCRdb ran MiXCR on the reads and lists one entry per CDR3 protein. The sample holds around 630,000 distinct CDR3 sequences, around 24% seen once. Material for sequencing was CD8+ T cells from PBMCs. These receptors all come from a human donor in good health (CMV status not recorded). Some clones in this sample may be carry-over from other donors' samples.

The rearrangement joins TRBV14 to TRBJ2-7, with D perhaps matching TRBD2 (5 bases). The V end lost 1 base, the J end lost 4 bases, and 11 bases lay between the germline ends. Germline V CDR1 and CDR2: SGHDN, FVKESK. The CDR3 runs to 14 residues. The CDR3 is CASSQVGSGYEQYF. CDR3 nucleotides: TGTGCCAGCAGCCAAGTCGGCAGCGGATACGAGCAGTACTTC.

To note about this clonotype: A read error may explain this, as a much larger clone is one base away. CDR3 region: CAVKQGSNDQFF. In DNA, the CDR3 is TGTGCCGTAAAACAGGGTTCCAATGATCAGTTCTTC. This chain connects TRBV7-6 to TRBJ2-1; a possible D gene is TRBD1 (6 bases). Germline CDR1 SGHVS, CDR2 FNYEAQ. The CDR3 runs 12 residues.

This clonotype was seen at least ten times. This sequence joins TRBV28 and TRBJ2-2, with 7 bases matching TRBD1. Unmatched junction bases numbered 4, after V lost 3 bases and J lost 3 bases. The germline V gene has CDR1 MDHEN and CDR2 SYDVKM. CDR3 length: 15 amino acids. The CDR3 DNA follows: TGTGCCAGCAGTTTCCGGGGACAGTACACCGGGGAGCTGTTTTTT. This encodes CASSFRGQYTGELFF. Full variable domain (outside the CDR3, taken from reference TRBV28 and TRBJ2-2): DVKVTQSSRYLVKRTGEKVFLECVQDMDHENMFWYRQDPGLGLRLIYFSYDVKMKEKGDIPEGYSVSREKKERFSLILESASTNQTSMYLCASSFRGQYTGELFFGEGSRLTVL.

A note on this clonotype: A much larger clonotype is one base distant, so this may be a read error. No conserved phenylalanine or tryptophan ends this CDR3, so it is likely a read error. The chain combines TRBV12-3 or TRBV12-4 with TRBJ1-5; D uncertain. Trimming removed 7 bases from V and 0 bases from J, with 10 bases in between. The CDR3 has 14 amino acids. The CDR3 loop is CASTPGASNQPQHS. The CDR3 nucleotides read TGTGCCAGCACTCCCGGAGCTAGCAATCAGCCCCAGCATTCT.

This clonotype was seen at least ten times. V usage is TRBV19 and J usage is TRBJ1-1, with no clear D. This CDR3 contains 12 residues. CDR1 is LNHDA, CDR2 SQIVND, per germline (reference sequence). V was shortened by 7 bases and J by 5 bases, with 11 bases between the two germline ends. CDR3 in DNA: TGTGCCAGTACGGCAGGAGGGACTGAAGCTTTCTTT. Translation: CASTAGGTEAFF.

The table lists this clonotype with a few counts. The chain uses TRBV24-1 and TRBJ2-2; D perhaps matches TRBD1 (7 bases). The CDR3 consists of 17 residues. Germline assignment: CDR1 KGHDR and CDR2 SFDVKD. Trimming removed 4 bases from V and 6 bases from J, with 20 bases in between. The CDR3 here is CATSEDIQGRRAGELFF. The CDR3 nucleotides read TGTGCCACCAGTGAGGACATACAGGGGAGGAGGGCCGGGGAGCTGTTTTTT.

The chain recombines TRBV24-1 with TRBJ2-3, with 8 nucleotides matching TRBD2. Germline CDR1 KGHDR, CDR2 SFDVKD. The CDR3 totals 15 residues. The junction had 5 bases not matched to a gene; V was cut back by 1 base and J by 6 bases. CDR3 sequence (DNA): TGTGCCACCAGTGATTTTCGGGAGGGCGTGGATACGCAGTATTTT. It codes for CATSDFREGVDTQYF.